Presented here are 21 T cell receptor beta chains from one specimen sequenced in a study of blood T cell repertoires in COVID-19. The repertoire was sequenced with immunoSEQ multiplex PCR; TCRdb's copy has only in-frame clones and lacks some. The sample includes 380,000 or so clones, 88% of them seen just once. Sequenced: PBMCs or T cells enriched from blood (not recorded which). These receptors were taken from a woman aged 40 to 50 with acute COVID-19.

The CDR3, as DNA: TGTGCCAGTAAGGACAGGGGTGTGGGTAACTATGGCTACACCTTC. It specifies CASKDRGVGNYGYTF. The chain is built from TRBV19 and TRBJ1-2; 9 bases agree with TRBD1. After removal of 7 bases from V and 1 base from J, the junction contained 7 bases not matched to a gene. The CDR3 is made up of 15 amino acids. From germline, CDR1 is LNHDA and CDR2 SQIVND (reference sequence).

A remark on this clone: A read error may produce the germline difference seen at one junction end. The chain has TRBV5-4 and TRBJ1-2, with D perhaps TRBD1 (6 bases). Per the germline V gene, CDR1 is SGHNT and CDR2 is YYREEE (reference sequence). CDR3 length equals 14 residues. In DNA form, the CDR3 reads TGTGCCAGCAGCCCAGACAGGACCCACTACGGCTACACCTTC. It encodes CASSPDRTHYGYTF.

This chain joins TRBV6-5 and TRBJ2-5; D gene unclear. V gave up 0 bases and J gave up 4 bases, with 12 bases separating them. Germline V CDR1 and CDR2: MNHEY, SVGAGI. The CDR3 contains 15 residues. The CDR3 sequence: CASSYSRLPTETQYF. In DNA, the CDR3 is TGTGCCAGCAGTTACTCTCGCCTACCCACAGAGACCCAGTACTTC.

The J gene is TRBJ1-4, the V gene TRBV7-8; 8 positions agree with TRBD1. The CDR3 has 15 residues. The trim removed 2 bases at V and 8 bases at J, leaving 7 bases unmatched. Per germline, CDR1 SGHVS and CDR2 FQNEAQ. CDR3 DNA sequence: TGTGCCAGCAGCTTACCGACAGGGGTAAAAGAAAAACTGTTTTTT. Its protein is CASSLPTGVKEKLFF.

The chain employs TRBV30 and TRBJ1-1; D possibly corresponds to TRBD1 (6 bases). V lost 2 bases, J lost 9 bases, and 16 bases lay in between. Germline V gene data show CDR1 as GTSNPN and CDR2 as SVGIG (reference sequence). The CDR3 loop spans 13 amino acids. The CDR3 spells CAWSTQGGAKAFF. In nucleotides, the CDR3 is TGTGCCTGGAGTACCCAAGGGGGGGCAAAAGCTTTCTTT.

The chain carries TRBV5-5 and TRBJ1-2; a possible D gene is TRBD1 (6 bases). Trimming shortened V by 3 bases and J by 2 bases, and 11 bases separated the two germline ends. Germline V gives CDR1 SGHKS, CDR2 YYEKEE (reference sequence). The CDR3 has 14 amino acids. CDR3: CASSSKQGNYGYTF. The CDR3 DNA sequence: TGTGCCAGCAGCTCGAAACAGGGAAACTATGGCTACACCTTC.

The chain recombines TRBV3-1 (or the pseudogene TRBV3-2) with TRBJ2-1, with TRBD2 matching 13 bases. CDR1 and CDR2 (germline): LGHDT, YNNKEL (reference sequence). The CDR3 loop spans 15 amino acids. V dropped 4 bases and J dropped 7; count of bases not matched to a gene: 4. In DNA form, the CDR3 reads TGTGCCAGCAGCCCGGGACTAGCGGGGTTGAATGAGCAGTTCTTC. Translated: CASSPGLAGLNEQFF.

The chain has TRBV5-6 and TRBJ1-2, with D possibly TRBD1 on 6 matching bases. The ends were cut back, 4 bases at V and 3 bases at J, with 13 bases in the middle. The CDR3 is 14 residues long. In germline, CDR1 is SGHDT, CDR2 YYEEEE. DNA for the CDR3: TGTGCCAGCAGCCCCGGGACAAGGGACTATGGCTACACCTTC. It specifies CASSPGTRDYGYTF.

This clone was seen only a few times. This chain joins TRBV27 and TRBJ1-5, with D hard to call. Germline V CDR1 and CDR2: MNHEY, SMNVEV (reference sequence). Deletions cut 5 bases from V and 0 bases from J, with 14 bases between. This CDR3 contains 16 residues. The CDR3 here is CASSLGSSNSNQPQHF. The CDR3 DNA reads as TGTGCCAGCAGTCTAGGGAGTTCAAATAGCAATCAGCCCCAGCATTTT.

This clone was counted once. The rearrangement links TRBV11-2 to TRBJ2-7; tentative D call: TRBD2 (6 bases). Trimming took 5 bases from V and 2 from J, leaving 10 bases between them. Germline CDR1 is SGHAT and CDR2 is FQNNGV. There are 13 residues in the CDR3. CDR3 bases: TGTGCCAGCAGCCCGGGACTCACCTACGAGCAGTACTTC. Protein: CASSPGLTYEQYF. Looking up the rest from reference TRBV11-2 and TRBJ2-7 gives the full variable domain: EAGVAQSPRYKIIEKRQSVAFWCNPISGHATLYWYQQILGQGPKLLIQFQNNGVVDDSQLPKDRFSAERLKGVDSTLKIQPAKLEDSAVYLCASSPGLTYEQYFGPGTRLTVT.

This sequence joins TRBV7-9 and TRBJ2-5, with TRBD2 matching 13 bases. V lost 1 base, J lost 5 bases, and 4 bases stayed unmatched. The CDR3 runs to 16 residues. Germline loops: CDR1 SEHNR, CDR2 FQNEAQ (reference sequence). CDR3 region: CASSLDGLAGAETQYF. CDR3 DNA: TGTGCCAGCAGCTTAGACGGACTAGCGGGGGCGGAGACCCAGTACTTC.

The CDR3 nucleotides read TGTGCCAGCAGTTTATGGGGGGATTCGAACACTGAAGCTTTCTTT. Translated: CASSLWGDSNTEAFF. V is TRBV27 and J is TRBJ1-1; perhaps TRBD1 as D (5 bases). The germline V gene has CDR1 MNHEY and CDR2 SMNVEV (reference sequence). The CDR3 spans 15 residues. Trimming removed 1 base from V and 1 base from J, with 10 bases in between.

The chain is built from TRBV7-8 and TRBJ1-5, with 8 positions matching TRBD1. Germline loops: CDR1 SGHVS, CDR2 FQNEAQ. This CDR3 has 14 residues. V shed 2 bases, J shed 4 bases, and the junction held 1 base outside the gene matches. The CDR3 bases are TGTGCCAGCAGCTTAAACAGGGGGAATCAGCCCCAGCATTTT. Its translation: CASSLNRGNQPQHF.

The J gene is TRBJ2-1, the V gene TRBV18; possibly TRBD2 for D (6 bases). Per the germline V gene, CDR1 is KGHSH and CDR2 is LQKENI. Deletions cut 3 bases from V and 8 bases from J, with 11 bases between. The CDR3 has 13 amino acids. For the CDR3, the DNA is TGTGCCAGCTCACCTCTCCGGGACTATGAGCAGTTCTTC. Its translation: CASSPLRDYEQFF. The entire variable domain, with the rest obtained from reference TRBV18 and TRBJ2-1, is as follows: NAGVMQNPRHLVRRRGQEARLRCSPMKGHSHVYWYRQLPEEGLKFMVYLQKENIIDESGMPKERFSAEFPKEGPSILRIQQVVRGDSAAYFCASSPLRDYEQFFGPGTRLTVL.

This clone was observed once. The chain couples TRBV11-3 to TRBJ2-2, with a weak D call TRBD1 (5 bases). Trimming took 5 bases from V and 4 from J, leaving 17 bases between them. The CDR3 extends over 16 amino acids. Germline-derived CDR1 and CDR2 are SGHNT and YENEEA. The CDR3 nucleotides are TGTGCCAGCAGCCTAGGGGCGCGAGTTGGCACCGGGGAGCTGTTTTTT. Protein product: CASSLGARVGTGELFF.

A word on this clone: The junction departs from the called germline gene at one end, perhaps through a read error. The chain has TRBV2 and TRBJ1-2; 7 nucleotides align to TRBD1. This CDR3 has 15 amino acids. The germline V gene has CDR1 SNHLY and CDR2 FYNNEI. The CDR3 DNA follows: TGTGCCAGCAGTGATTCCGGGACAGCTAATTATGGCTACACCTTC. Its translation: CASSDSGTANYGYTF.

The CDR3 DNA sequence: TGCAGCGCTGCCGTGAGGGGGGAGCTGTTTTTT. This encodes CSAAVRGELFF. V and J are TRBV29-1 and TRBJ2-2, with unresolved D. The CDR3 sequence is 11 residues long. Germline assignment: CDR1 SQVTM and CDR2 ANQGSEA. V lost 7 bases and J 8 bases, leaving 11 bases between the germline ends.

The chain combines TRBV11-3 with TRBJ2-1, with 9 bases fitting TRBD1. Germline assignment: CDR1 SGHNT and CDR2 YENEEA. V lost 1 base and J lost 5; bases outside the gene matches: 6. This CDR3 is built from 16 residues. The CDR3 nucleotides read TGTGCCAGCAGCTTAGGAGGACAGGGGACGAACAATGAGCAGTTCTTC. Amino acids: CASSLGGQGTNNEQFF. Based on the CDR3 plus reference TRBV11-3 and TRBJ2-1, the full variable domain is EAGVVQSPRYKIIEKKQPVAFWCNPISGHNTLYWYLQNLGQGPELLIRYENEEAVDDSQLPKDRFSAERLKGVDSTLKIQPAELGDSAVYLCASSLGGQGTNNEQFFGPGTRLTVL.

CDR3 protein: CASTAASGDAETQYF. The CDR3 DNA reads TGTGCCAGTACGGCTGCTAGCGGGGACGCCGAGACCCAGTACTTC. V usage is TRBV19 and J usage is TRBJ2-5, with TRBD2 matching over 9 bases. Germline CDR1 and CDR2: LNHDA and SQIVND (reference sequence). This CDR3 contains 15 residues. V was pared by 7 bases and J by 5 bases, with 11 bases of the junction left unmatched.

V and J are TRBV12-5 and TRBJ2-7; D not resolved. Germline assignment: CDR1 LGHNT and CDR2 FRNRAP. V was shortened by 0 bases and J by 2 bases, with 14 bases between the two germline ends. The CDR3 contains 16 residues. The CDR3 is CASGLVSRTYPYEQYF. CDR3 sequence (DNA): TGTGCTAGTGGTTTGGTCTCCCGAACCTACCCCTACGAGCAGTACTTC.

This chain joins TRBV13 and TRBJ2-6; the match to TRBD1 covers 10 bases. The CDR3 is 18 residues long. With 5 bases clipped from V and 2 bases from J, the junction kept 9 bases outside the gene matches. Germline assignment: CDR1 PRHDT and CDR2 FYEKMQ (reference sequence). The CDR3 sequence is CASSPTPGTGAGANVLTF. The CDR3 bases are TGTGCCAGCAGCCCAACTCCCGGGACAGGGGCTGGGGCCAACGTCCTGACTTTC.